This TCR beta chain was identified during a study of T cell responses to AZD1222 COVID-19 vaccine. The CDR3 is 14 amino acids. V lost 4 bases to trimming and J lost 3 bases; unmatched junction nucleotides: 7. CDR1 is SGHNT, CDR2 YYREEE, per germline (reference sequence). TCRdb's table, derived via immunoSEQ multiplex PCR, lists solely in-frame clones and lacks some. The table records 130,000 to 150,000 clones, 91% of them present only once. The specimen comprised peripheral blood, sampled on day 0 of AZD1222 vaccination. This receptor was taken from an adult in good health. This chain joins TRBV5-4 and TRBJ2-7, with 7 bases identical to TRBD1. CDR3 loop: CASSTPGTDYEQYF. In DNA form, the CDR3 reads TGTGCCAGCAGCACCCCCGGGACAGACTACGAGCAGTACTTC.